A selection of T cell receptor beta chains follows, all from one sample in a study of blood T cell repertoires in COVID-19. Clones were read by immunoSEQ multiplex PCR, and TCRdb kept only the in-frame ones, dropping some. The sample holds 85,000 to 130,000 clones, 91% seen once. The sample taken for sequencing was peripheral blood. These receptors originate from a man aged 55-75 years with acute or convalescent COVID-19. Each CDR3 is given without its conserved first and last residue. Fields, in order: CDR3 protein, V gene.

CDR3aa: ASSQGGLAGVGQF
v_gene: TRBV14

CDR3aa: ASSRREGGPNTEAF
v_gene: TRBV7-9

CDR3aa: ASSRTGTNTEAF
v_gene: TRBV7-3

CDR3aa: ASGSTGFRDEKLF
v_gene: TRBV12-5

CDR3aa: ATIIAGANVLT
v_gene: TRBV6-5

CDR3aa: ASSIVGIRGGYNEQF
v_gene: TRBV19

CDR3aa: ASSLLGSTPRNIQY
v_gene: TRBV27

CDR3aa: ASSGTLDNSPLH
v_gene: TRBV27

CDR3aa: ASSKRLGAEAKNIQY
v_gene: TRBV6-2/TRBV6-3

CDR3aa: ASGLVSRDRTSGRAESWETQY
v_gene: TRBV12-5

CDR3aa: ASSNPGQIYGYT
v_gene: TRBV19

CDR3aa: AISPGQGSTGELF
v_gene: TRBV10-3

CDR3aa: ASSLGDSYNEQF
v_gene: TRBV5-8

CDR3aa: AWSADLAGTSSSPLH
v_gene: TRBV30

CDR3aa: ASSPGRTAVGDTQY
v_gene: TRBV11-1

CDR3aa: ASSLAVYRVSYEQY
v_gene: TRBV5-8

CDR3aa: ASSDEGAPLYEQY
v_gene: TRBV6-4

CDR3aa: ASSIGADSPLH
v_gene: TRBV19

CDR3aa: ASASGGPGANVLT
v_gene: TRBV7-8

CDR3aa: STGQGIGYEQF
v_gene: TRBV29-1

CDR3aa: ASSEQGASTGELF
v_gene: TRBV2

CDR3aa: SASPAGSRQETQY
v_gene: TRBV20-1

CDR3aa: ASSVRGRKTGELF
v_gene: TRBV6-2/TRBV6-3

CDR3aa: ASRIPGGTGELF
v_gene: TRBV27

CDR3aa: AISGSGGETQY
v_gene: TRBV10-3

CDR3aa: ASSLRGTNTEAF
v_gene: TRBV7-3

CDR3aa: ASGSLAVSGQF
v_gene: TRBV3-1/TRBV3-2

CDR3aa: ASMGFGGSYNEQF
v_gene: TRBV19

CDR3aa: ASSSAVFEQY
v_gene: TRBV28

CDR3aa: ASSLKLAGNTEAF
v_gene: TRBV5-4

CDR3aa: SASPLAGLSGEQF
v_gene: TRBV20-1

CDR3aa: AWSVQGNGNTIY
v_gene: TRBV30

CDR3aa: ASSLDREGYGYT
v_gene: TRBV28

CDR3aa: ASRRDRYNSPLH
v_gene: TRBV19

CDR3aa: ASSRGTGADSPLH
v_gene: TRBV6-2/TRBV6-3

CDR3aa: ASSNPQTGRGYT
v_gene: TRBV21-1

CDR3aa: ASSSDRVADTQY
v_gene: TRBV19

CDR3aa: ASSYGDRLLEQY
v_gene: TRBV5-1

CDR3aa: ASSFIASTSTDTQY
v_gene: TRBV5-8

CDR3aa: ASSQGAVPWRNTGELF
v_gene: TRBV14

CDR3aa: ASSPRSRGAGAYNEQF
v_gene: TRBV5-1

CDR3aa: ASSEGLQGRGNEKLF
v_gene: TRBV2

CDR3aa: AWMTSYEQY
v_gene: TRBV30

CDR3aa: ASSPTGASRAQH
v_gene: TRBV18

CDR3aa: ASSMMGGLAGELF
v_gene: TRBV19